The T cell receptor beta chain described here comes from a study of identifying expanded T cells in peripheral blood. CDR3 length equals 13 residues. Trimming cost V 0 bases and J 6 bases, with 8 bases left between them. Germline CDR1 and CDR2: SEHNR and FQNEAQ (reference sequence). Profiled with immunoSEQ multiplex PCR; TCRdb holds only in-frame clones, not every one. Of 85,000 to 120,000 clones detected, around 88% appear once; the ten largest clones hold about 14%. Sequencing was done on a sample of blood. The sequence was collected from a person between 18 and 69 years old in good health. The chain uses TRBV7-9 and TRBJ1-2; unclear D gene. The CDR3 region is CASSLAGGNGYTF. CDR3 coding DNA: TGTGCCAGCAGCTTAGCGGGAGGGAATGGCTACACCTTC.